The entry below gives a single TCR beta chain sequence along with its context. Patients of the Seattle cohort, enrolled during active infection, were followed longitudinally. This sample is drawn from a study of blood T cell repertoires in COVID-19. Overall study: Researchers got acute and convalescent COVID-19 samples from the United States, Italy and Spain. The analysed material was cDNA or gDNA that came from T cells, B-cell-depleted T cells, or PBMCs.

The germline V gene has CDR1 SGHDN and CDR2 FVKESK. The CDR3 is 14 amino acids. Trimming took off 5 bases at V and 11 bases at J, with 21 bases between the two ends. In the authors' methods: Researchers report that nucleated cell counts were estimated from reference gene primer amplification. Sequencing was performed with immunoSEQ multiplex PCR; in TCRdb, only in-frame clones are kept and a portion is missing. V and J calls and clone size are given by that table; D and trimming were obtained from the DNA. This sample has about 430,000 clones, with around 90% found just once. The receptor was isolated from a man between 18 and 29 years old with COVID-19, enrolled during active disease. What was sequenced was peripheral blood. The chain has TRBV14 and TRBJ1-1; no clear D. CDR3 in DNA: TGTGCCAGCAGCGACATGAGATCTTCGGGATGGGCTTTCTTT. This gives the protein CASSDMRSSGWAFF. Filled out from reference TRBV14 and TRBJ1-1, the complete variable domain reads EAGVTQFPSHSVIEKGQTVTLRCDPISGHDNLYWYRRVMGKEIKFLLHFVKESKQDESGMPNNRFLAERTGGTYSTLKVQPAELEDSGVYFCASSDMRSSGWAFFGQGTRLTVV.